This TCR beta chain was retrieved from a study of T cell changes during pregnancy in multiple sclerosis. This clone has a handful of counts. The data were produced by immunoSEQ multiplex PCR, yet TCRdb's version contains in-frame clones alone and is incomplete. The sample lists under 25,000 clones; around 86% were seen once. Germline CDR1 is SGHAT and CDR2 is FQNNGV. This CDR3 spans 13 amino acids. V was cut by 5 bases and J by 8 bases, with 12 bases left in between. The sequence was obtained from a female donor in good health, enrolled as a control in a pregnancy study. This material consisted of CD8+ T cells from peripheral blood mononuclear cells, taken in the first trimester of pregnancy. The chain has TRBV11-2 and TRBJ1-4, with D unresolved. The CDR3 DNA reads as TGTGCCAGCAGCCCCCAAATGGAGGAAAAACTGTTTTTT. Amino acids: CASSPQMEEKLFF.